This TCR beta chain was sequenced during a study of shared clonotypes between healthy human individuals. The study, taken as a whole, reports: Donor clonotype sharing was expected to depend on sequencing depth.

For this clone: What it binds is unknown.

The germline V and J ends were trimmed by 6 bases and 6 bases, with 15 bases remaining between them. There are 14 residues in the CDR3. Germline V gene sequence: CDR1 LNHDA, CDR2 SQIVND (reference sequence). Deep was the level used in running the assay. Generated by immunoSEQ multiplex PCR, the TCRdb table keeps only in-frame clones and is missing some. This table holds hundreds of thousands of clones, 70% to 80% found once. The V call is TRBV19, the J call TRBJ1-5; possibly TRBD1 for D (5 bases). The specimen was PBMCs. The TCR was taken from a woman aged 40 to 50 in good health. Some clones in this sample may be carry-over from other donors' samples. CDR3 protein: CASSPLPGTQPQHF. In DNA, the CDR3 is TGTGCCAGTAGCCCACTTCCCGGGACTCAGCCCCAGCATTTT.